This TCR beta chain was captured in a study of T cell responses to AZD1222 COVID-19 vaccine. The data were produced by immunoSEQ multiplex PCR, yet TCRdb's version contains in-frame clones alone and is incomplete. Among about 100,000 clones listed, 87% were seen once. V was clipped by 6 bases and J by 3 bases; unmatched bases: 11. The CDR3 extends over 16 amino acids. Looked up from germline, CDR1 is SEHNR and CDR2 is FQNEAQ (reference sequence). Study-wide points: Recipients of two AZD1222 doses showed rising Spike-specific TCR breadth and depth. The study reported that nearly half of spike-specific TCRs target unmutated variant regions. A mostly white British donor set with more females was recruited, and clonal diversity was possibly underestimated.

Points on this clone: What it binds is unknown.

This TCR was recovered from an adult who received the AZD1222 COVID-19 vaccine. The material was peripheral blood, obtained 28 days after the second AZD1222 dose. The rearrangement joins TRBV7-9 to TRBJ1-3; 7 bases match TRBD1. The CDR3 DNA reads as TGTGCCAGCAGGCACAGGGGATACTCGGATGGAAACACCATATATTTT. The encoded protein is CASRHRGYSDGNTIYF.